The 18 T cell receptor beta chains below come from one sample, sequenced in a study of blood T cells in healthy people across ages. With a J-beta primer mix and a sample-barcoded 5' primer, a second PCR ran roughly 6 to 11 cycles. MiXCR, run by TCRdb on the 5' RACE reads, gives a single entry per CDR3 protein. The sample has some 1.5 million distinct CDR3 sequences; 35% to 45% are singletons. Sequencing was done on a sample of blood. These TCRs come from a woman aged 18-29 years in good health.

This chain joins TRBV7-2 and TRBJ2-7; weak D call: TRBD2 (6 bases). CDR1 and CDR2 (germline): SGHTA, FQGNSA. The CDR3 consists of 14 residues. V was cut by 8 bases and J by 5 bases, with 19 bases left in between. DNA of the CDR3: TGTGCCAGCTCCCTCGACGGGGGTCGAAACGAGCAGTACTTC. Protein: CASSLDGGRNEQYF.

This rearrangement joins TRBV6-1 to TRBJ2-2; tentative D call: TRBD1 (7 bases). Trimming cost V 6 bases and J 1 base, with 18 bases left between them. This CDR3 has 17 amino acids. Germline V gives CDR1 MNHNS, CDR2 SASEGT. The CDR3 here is CASRNRGRRVNTGELFF. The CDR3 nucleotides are TGTGCCAGCAGAAACAGGGGAAGGAGGGTGAACACCGGGGAGCTGTTTTTT.

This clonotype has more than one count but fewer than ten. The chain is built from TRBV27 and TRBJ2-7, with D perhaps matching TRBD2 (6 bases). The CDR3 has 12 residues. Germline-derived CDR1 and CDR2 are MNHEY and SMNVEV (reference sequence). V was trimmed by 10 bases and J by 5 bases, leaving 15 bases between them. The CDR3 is CATGGSYHEQYF. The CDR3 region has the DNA TGTGCCACTGGGGGGAGCTATCACGAGCAGTACTTC.

The CDR3 DNA reads as TGTGCCAGCAACCCCGATCCACGAGTCAAGCGCCAATCCTACGAGCAGTACTTC. This sequence encodes CASNPDPRVKRQSYEQYF. The chain joins TRBV11-2 to TRBJ2-7, with D hard to call. In germline, CDR1 is SGHAT, CDR2 FQNNGV. This CDR3 region has 18 residues. V lost 7 bases and J 1 base, leaving 26 bases between the germline ends.

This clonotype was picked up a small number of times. CDR3 nucleotide sequence: TGTGCCAGCAGCCAGGGCTGGGTGGTTATGGATGAGCAGTTCTTC. Translation gives CASSQGWVVMDEQFF. The chain joins TRBV14 to TRBJ2-1; no reliable D call. Germline-derived CDR1 and CDR2 are SGHDN and FVKESK. V was shortened by 3 bases and J by 8 bases, with 17 bases between the two germline ends. The CDR3 totals 15 residues.

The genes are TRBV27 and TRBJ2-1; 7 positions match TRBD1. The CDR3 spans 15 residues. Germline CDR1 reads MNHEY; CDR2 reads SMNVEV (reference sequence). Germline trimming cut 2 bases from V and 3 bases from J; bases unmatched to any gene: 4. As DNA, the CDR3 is TGTGCCAGCAGTTTAGAGACAGGGTTCTACAATGAGCAGTTCTTC. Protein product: CASSLETGFYNEQFF.

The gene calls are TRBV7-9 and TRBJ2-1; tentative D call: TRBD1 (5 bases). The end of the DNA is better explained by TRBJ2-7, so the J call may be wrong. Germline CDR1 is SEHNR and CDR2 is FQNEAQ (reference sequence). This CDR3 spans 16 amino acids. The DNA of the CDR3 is TGTGCCAGCAGCTTAGCAGGGGCCCTCTCCTACAATGAGCAGTACTTC. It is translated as CASSLAGALSYNEQYF.

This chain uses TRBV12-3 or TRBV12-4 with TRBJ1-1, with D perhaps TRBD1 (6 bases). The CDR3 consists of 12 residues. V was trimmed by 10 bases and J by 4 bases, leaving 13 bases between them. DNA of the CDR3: TGTGCCACCGGTGGGGGGCTCACTGAAGCTTTCTTT. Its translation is CATGGGLTEAFF.

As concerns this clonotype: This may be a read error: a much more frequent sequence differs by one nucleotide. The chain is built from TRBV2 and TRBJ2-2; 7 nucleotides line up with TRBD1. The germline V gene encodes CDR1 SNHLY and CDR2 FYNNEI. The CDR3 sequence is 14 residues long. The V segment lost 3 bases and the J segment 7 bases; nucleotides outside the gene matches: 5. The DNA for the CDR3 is TGTGCCAGCAGTGATTTCGGGGACAGCGGGGAGCTGTTTTTT. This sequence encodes CASSDFGDSGELFF. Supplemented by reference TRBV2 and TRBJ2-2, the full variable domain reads EPEVTQTPSHQVTQMGQEVILRCVPISNHLYFYWYRQILGQKVEFLVSFYNNEISEKSEIFDDQFSVERPDGSNFTLKIRSTKLEDSAMYFCASSDFGDSGELFFGEGSRLTVL.

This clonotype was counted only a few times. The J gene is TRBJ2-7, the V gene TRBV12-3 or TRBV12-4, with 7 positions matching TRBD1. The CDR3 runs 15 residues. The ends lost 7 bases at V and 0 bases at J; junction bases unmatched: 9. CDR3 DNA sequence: TGTGCCAGCACCGGGTGGACAGGTTCCTCCTACGAGCAGTACTTC. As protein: CASTGWTGSSYEQYF.

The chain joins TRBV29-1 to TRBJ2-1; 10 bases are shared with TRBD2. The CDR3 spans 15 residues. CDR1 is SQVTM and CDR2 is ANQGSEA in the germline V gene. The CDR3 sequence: CTNPKPSGSWNEQFF. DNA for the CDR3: TGCACGAACCCAAAGCCTAGCGGGAGTTGGAATGAGCAGTTCTTC.

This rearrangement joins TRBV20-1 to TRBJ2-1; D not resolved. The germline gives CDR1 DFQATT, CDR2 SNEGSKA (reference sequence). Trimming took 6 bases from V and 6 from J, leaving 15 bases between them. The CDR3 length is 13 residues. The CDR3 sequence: CSARYSMLNEQFF. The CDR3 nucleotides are TGCAGTGCCAGATACTCTATGCTCAATGAGCAGTTCTTC.

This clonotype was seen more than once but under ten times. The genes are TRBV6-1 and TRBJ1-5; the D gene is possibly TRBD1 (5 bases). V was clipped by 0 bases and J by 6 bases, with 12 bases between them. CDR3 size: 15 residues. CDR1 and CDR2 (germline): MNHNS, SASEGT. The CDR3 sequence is CASSEAVQGSQPQHF. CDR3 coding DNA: TGTGCCAGCAGTGAAGCTGTGCAGGGCAGTCAGCCCCAGCATTTT.

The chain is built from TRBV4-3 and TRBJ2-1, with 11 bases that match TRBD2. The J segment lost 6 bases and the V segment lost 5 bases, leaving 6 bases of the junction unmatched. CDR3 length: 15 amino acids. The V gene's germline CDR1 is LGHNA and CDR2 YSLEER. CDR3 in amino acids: CASSILAGVGNEQFF. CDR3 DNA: TGCGCCAGCAGCATACTAGCGGGAGTTGGCAATGAGCAGTTCTTC.

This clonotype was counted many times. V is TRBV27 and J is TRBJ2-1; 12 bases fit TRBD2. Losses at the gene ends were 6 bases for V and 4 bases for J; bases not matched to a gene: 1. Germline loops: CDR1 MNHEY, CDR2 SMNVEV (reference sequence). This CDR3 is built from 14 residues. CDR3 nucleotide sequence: TGTGCCAGCAGCGGACTAGCGGGGTACAATGAGCAGTTCTTC. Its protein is CASSGLAGYNEQFF.

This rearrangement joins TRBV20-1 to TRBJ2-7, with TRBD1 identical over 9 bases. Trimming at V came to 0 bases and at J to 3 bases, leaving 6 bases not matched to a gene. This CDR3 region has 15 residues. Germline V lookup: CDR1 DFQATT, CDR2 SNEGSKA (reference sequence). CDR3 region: CSARDRDRDLYEQYF. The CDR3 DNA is TGCAGTGCTAGAGACCGGGACAGGGATCTCTACGAGCAGTACTTC.

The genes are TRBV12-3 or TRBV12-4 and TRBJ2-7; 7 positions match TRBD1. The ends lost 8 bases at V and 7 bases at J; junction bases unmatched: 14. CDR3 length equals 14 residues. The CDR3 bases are TGTGCCAGCTCGATAGGGGGCTCCTACAATGAGCAGTACTTC. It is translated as CASSIGGSYNEQYF.

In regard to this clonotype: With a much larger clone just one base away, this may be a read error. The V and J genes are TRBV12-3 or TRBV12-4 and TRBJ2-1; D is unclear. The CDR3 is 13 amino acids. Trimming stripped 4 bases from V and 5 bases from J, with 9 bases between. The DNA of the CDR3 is TGTGCCAGCAGTTCCTGGCATGACAATGAGCAGTTCTTC. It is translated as CASSSWHDNEQFF.